Listed below are T cell receptor beta chains from one sample, sequenced in a study of blood T cell repertoires in COVID-19. Sequencing used immunoSEQ multiplex PCR; TCRdb keeps in-frame clones, though not all of them. The sample carries 200,000 to 250,000 clones, about 90% recorded once. The sequencing input was peripheral blood. The receptors shown here come from a man aged 35-49 years with active or convalescent COVID-19. CDR3s include the opening cysteine and the closing phenylalanine or tryptophan. Each record gives: CDR3 length, V gene, CDR3 protein.

>15|TRBV6-5
CASTVGLATNEKLFF
>12|TRBV19
CASLRGGQGAFF
>15|TRBV30
CAWSVPGVRGNTIYF
>14|TRBV6-5
CASRDRWANTEAFF
>15|TRBV5-4
CASGTGGASYNEQFF
>14|TRBV28
CASSLAIGAYGYTF
>18|TRBV4-1
CASSQVELRDRGGTEAFF
>22|TRBV7-8
CASSPRMGLTSGGGSSYNEQFF
>15|TRBV28
CASTTLGAAYTEAFF
>15|TRBV5-1
CASSLGGTAVEKLFF
>14|TRBV2
CASTLQGGNTEAFF
>18|TRBV12-5
CASGLRRWGTALTYEQYF
>15|TRBV19
CASRPRTGSHQPQHF
>20|TRBV18
CASSPPVGARVHRALYGYTF
>14|TRBV5-5
CASRKPGQGGGYTF
>16|TRBV5-1
CASSPTRTAINSPLHF
>18|TRBV30
CAWSVYQGAPPVALEQYF
>14|TRBV6-5
CASSYRTANTEAFF
>16|TRBV6-5
CASSSRDRRNTGELFF
>15|TRBV28
CASSRRTGGIQEQFF
>14|TRBV5-4
CASSLMGGGTEAFF
>18|TRBV23-1
CASKGTKRGAEYQETQYF
>16|TRBV18
CASSPPGGVRNYGYTF
>16|TRBV5-1
CASRAGTGGLNQPQHF
>14|TRBV27
CASSSGLAGETQYF
>14|TRBV24-1
CATSDFDTIEGYTF
>15|TRBV10-1
CASSPGTGLNTEAFF
>16|TRBV5-4
CASSLRLAGEKETQYF
>17|TRBV21-1
CASSRGAGTGDRYTIYF
>13|TRBV2
CASSVEEETSPDF
>13|TRBV6-2/TRBV6-3
CASSAGLAVTQYF
>15|TRBV18
CASSPPTGGRETQYF
>15|TRBV19
CASSMGTVSTDTQYF
>14|TRBV28
CASSYRGPSYEQYF
>14|TRBV27
CASSLTAGGPGYTF
>15|TRBV5-6
CASSLQGAGRTEAFF
>14|TRBV6-5
CATRNEGANTEAFF
>13|TRBV4-1
CASSQGADNEQFF
>14|TRBV9
CASTPGVDPRPQHF
>14|TRBV28
CASKVSPGGDIQYF
>14|TRBV28
CASSSWGQDGGYTF
>16|TRBV18
CASSPISGQRNSPLHF
>18|TRBV5-1
CASSAAGGSATGANVLTF
>13|TRBV2
CASGGRPNYGYTF
>15|TRBV27
CASSRDNWGNQPQHF